This T cell receptor beta chain was retrieved from a study of blood T cells in healthy people across ages. This clonotype was counted only a few times. Its antigen is as yet unknown. CDR3 length equals 13 residues. The V gene's germline CDR1 is LGHDT and CDR2 YNNKEL (reference sequence). PCR was performed a second time for about 7 to 11 cycles using a sample-barcoded 5' primer and a J-beta primer mix. TCRdb ran MiXCR on the 5' RACE reads and lists one entry per CDR3 protein. The table has hundreds of thousands of distinct CDR3 sequences, approximately 60% seen once. The study's findings and limits: More naive CD4+ cells and higher diversity marked long-lived donors relative to aged donors.

The chain combines TRBV3-1 with TRBJ2-7; D is possibly TRBD2 (6 bases). TRBJ2-5 explains the end of the DNA better; the J call may be wrong. The receptor comes from a man aged 35-49 years in good health. The specimen sequenced was blood. DNA of the CDR3: TGTGCCAGCAGCCAAGAACGGGGGGAGACCCAGTACTTC. It codes for CASSQERGETQYF.